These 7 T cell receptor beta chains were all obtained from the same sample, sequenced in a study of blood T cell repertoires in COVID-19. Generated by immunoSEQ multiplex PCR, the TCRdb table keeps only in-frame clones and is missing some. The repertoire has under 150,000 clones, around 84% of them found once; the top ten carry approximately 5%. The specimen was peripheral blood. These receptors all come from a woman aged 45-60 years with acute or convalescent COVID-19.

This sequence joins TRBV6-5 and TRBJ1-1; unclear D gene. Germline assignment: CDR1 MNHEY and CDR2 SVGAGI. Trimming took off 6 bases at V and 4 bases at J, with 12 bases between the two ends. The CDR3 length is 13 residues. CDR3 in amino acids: CASRKTAVTEAFF. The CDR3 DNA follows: TGTGCCAGCAGGAAAACAGCAGTCACTGAAGCTTTCTTT.

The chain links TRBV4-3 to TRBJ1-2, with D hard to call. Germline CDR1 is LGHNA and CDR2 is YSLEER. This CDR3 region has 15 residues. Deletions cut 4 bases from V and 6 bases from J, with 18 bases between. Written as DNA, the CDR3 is TGCGCCAGCAGCCGCGATACAGTCTCTCCAAATGGCTACACCTTC. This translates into CASSRDTVSPNGYTF.

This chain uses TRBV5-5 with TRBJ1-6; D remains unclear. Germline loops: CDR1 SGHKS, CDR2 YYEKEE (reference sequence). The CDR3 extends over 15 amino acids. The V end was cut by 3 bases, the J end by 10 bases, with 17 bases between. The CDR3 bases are TGTGCCAGCAGCTCCGTTTCTGAGGCTGTATCACCCCTCCACTTT. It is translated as CASSSVSEAVSPLHF.

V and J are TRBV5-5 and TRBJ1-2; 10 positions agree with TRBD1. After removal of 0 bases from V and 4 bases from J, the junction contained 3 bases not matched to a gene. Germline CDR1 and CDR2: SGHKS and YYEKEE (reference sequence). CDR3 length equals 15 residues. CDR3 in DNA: TGTGCCAGCAGCTTGGCCGGACAGGGGGGCTATGGCTACACCTTC. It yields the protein CASSLAGQGGYGYTF.

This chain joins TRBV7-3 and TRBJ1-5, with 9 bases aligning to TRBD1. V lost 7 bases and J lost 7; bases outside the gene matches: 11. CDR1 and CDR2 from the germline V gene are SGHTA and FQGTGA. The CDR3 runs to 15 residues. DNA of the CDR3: TGTGCCAGCAACCATCCCCCGACAGGGGGACAGCCCCAGCATTTT. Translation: CASNHPPTGGQPQHF.

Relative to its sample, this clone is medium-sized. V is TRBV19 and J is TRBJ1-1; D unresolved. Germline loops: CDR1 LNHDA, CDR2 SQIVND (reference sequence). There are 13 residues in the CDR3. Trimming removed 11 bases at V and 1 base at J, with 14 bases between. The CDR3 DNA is TGTGCCTCGAACGGGAGGAGGAACACTGAAGCTTTCTTT. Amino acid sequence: CASNGRRNTEAFF.

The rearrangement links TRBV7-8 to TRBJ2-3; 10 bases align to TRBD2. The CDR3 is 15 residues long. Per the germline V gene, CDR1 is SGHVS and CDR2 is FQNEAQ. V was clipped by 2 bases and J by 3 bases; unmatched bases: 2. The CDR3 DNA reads TGTGCCAGCAGCTTACTAGCGGGGGCGACAGATACGCAGTATTTT. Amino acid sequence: CASSLLAGATDTQYF.